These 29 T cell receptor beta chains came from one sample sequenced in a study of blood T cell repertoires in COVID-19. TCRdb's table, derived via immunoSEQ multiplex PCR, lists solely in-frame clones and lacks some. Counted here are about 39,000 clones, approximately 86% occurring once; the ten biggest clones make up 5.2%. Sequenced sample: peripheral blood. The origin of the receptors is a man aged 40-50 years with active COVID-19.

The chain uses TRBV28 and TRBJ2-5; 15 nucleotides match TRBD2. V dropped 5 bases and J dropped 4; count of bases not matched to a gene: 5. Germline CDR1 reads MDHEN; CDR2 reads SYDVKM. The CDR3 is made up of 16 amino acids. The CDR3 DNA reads TGTGCCAGCAGTCGAGGACTAGCGGGAGGGTCAGAGACCCAGTACTTC. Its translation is CASSRGLAGGSETQYF.

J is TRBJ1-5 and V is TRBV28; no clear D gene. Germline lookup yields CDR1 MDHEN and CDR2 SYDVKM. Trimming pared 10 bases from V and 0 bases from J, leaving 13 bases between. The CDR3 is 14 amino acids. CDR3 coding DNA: TGTGCCATACCCGGGGAGAATAGCAATCAGCCCCAGCATTTT. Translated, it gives CAIPGENSNQPQHF.

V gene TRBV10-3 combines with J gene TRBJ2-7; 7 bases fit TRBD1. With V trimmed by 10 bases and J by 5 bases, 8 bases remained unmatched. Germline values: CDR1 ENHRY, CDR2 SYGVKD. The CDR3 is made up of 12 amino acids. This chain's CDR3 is CATGRTGDEQYF. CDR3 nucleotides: TGTGCCACCGGGCGAACAGGGGACGAGCAGTACTTC.

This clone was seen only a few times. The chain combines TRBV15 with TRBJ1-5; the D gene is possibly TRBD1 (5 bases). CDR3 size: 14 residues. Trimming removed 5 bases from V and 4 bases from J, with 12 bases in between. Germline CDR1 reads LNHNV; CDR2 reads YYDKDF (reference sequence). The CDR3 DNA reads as TGTGCCACCAGCGGCCGGACACCTAATCAGCCCCAGCATTTT. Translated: CATSGRTPNQPQHF.

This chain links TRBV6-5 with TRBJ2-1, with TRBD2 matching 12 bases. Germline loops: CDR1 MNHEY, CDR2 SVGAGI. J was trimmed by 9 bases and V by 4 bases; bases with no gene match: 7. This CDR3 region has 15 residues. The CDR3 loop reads CASSSRLAGEGEQFF. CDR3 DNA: TGTGCCAGCAGTTCTCGACTAGCGGGGGAGGGTGAGCAGTTCTTC.

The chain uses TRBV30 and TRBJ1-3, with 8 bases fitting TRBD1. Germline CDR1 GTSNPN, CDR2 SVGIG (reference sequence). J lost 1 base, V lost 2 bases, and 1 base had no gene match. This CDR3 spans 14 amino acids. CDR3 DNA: TGTGCCTGGAGTCAGGGGGCGTCTGGAAACACCATATATTTT. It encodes CAWSQGASGNTIYF.

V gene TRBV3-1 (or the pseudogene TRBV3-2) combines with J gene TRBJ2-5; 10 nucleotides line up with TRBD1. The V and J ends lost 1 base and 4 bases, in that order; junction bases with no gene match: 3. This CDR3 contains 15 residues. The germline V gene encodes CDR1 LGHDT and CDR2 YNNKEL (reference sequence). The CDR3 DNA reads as TGTGCCAGCAGCCAAGCGGGACAGGGGACAGAGACCCAGTACTTC. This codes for CASSQAGQGTETQYF.

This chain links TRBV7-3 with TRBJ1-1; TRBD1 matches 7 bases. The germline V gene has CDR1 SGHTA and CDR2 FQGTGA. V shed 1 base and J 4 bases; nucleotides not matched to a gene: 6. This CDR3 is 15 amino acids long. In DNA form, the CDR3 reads TGTGCCAGCAGCTTAAGGGCAGGGGGTGTCACTGAAGCTTTCTTT. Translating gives CASSLRAGGVTEAFF.

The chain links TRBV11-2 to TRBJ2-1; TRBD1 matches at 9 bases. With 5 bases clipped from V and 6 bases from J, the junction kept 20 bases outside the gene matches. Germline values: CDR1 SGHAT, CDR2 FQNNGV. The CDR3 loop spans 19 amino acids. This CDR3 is CASSNRISFGTGTSNEQFF. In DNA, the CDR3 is TGTGCCAGCAGCAATAGGATAAGCTTTGGGACAGGGACGAGCAATGAGCAGTTCTTC.

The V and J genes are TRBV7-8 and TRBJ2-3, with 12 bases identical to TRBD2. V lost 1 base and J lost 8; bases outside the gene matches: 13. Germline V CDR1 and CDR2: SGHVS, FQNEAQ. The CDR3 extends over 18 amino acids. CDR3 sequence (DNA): TGTGCCAGCAGCTTAGGACTAGCGGGGGACCTCATTCCCGTTACGCAGTATTTT. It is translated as CASSLGLAGDLIPVTQYF.

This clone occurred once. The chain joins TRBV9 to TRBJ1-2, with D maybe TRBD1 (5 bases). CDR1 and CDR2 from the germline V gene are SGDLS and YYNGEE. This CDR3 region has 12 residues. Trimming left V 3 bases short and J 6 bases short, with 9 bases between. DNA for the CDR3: TGTGCCAGCAGCGGAGACAGCAATGGCTACACCTTC. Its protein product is CASSGDSNGYTF.

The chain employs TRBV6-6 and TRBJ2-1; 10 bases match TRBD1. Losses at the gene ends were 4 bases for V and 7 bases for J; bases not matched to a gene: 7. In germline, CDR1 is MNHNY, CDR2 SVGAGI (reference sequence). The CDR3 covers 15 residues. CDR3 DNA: TGTGCCAGCAGTTTCCCCGGACAGGGGGGAAATGAGCAGTTCTTC. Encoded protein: CASSFPGQGGNEQFF.

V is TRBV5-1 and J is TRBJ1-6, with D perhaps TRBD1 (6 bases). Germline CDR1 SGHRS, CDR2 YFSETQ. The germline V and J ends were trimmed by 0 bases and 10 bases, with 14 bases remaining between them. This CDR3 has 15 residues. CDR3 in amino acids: CASSLVNRDGSPLHF. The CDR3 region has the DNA TGCGCCAGCAGCTTGGTAAACAGGGACGGCTCACCCCTCCACTTT.

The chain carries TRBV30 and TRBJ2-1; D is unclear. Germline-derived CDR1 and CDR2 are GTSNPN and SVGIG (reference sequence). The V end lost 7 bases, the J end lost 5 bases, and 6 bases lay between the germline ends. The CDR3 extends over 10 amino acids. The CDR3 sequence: CAYGDNEQFF. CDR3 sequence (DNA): TGTGCCTACGGTGACAATGAGCAGTTCTTC.

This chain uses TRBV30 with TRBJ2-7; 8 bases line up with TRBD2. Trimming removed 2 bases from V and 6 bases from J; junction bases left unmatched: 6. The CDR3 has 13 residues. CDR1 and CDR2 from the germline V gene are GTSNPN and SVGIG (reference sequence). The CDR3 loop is CAWSTGGPIEQYF. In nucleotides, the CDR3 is TGTGCCTGGAGTACGGGAGGGCCAATCGAGCAGTACTTC.

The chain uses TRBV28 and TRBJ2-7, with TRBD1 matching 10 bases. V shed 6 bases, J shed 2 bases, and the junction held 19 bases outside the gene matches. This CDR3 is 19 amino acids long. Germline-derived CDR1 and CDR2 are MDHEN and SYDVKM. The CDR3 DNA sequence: TGTGCCAGCAGCACACCGGGACAGGGGTCAGGTCGAAGGGCCTACGAGCAGTACTTC. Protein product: CASSTPGQGSGRRAYEQYF.

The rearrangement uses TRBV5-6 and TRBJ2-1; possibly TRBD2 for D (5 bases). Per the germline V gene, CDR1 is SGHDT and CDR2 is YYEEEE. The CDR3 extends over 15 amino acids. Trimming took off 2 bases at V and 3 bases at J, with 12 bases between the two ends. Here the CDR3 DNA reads TGTGCCAGCAGCTTTGAGGGTGGGCTCTACAATGAGCAGTTCTTC. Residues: CASSFEGGLYNEQFF.

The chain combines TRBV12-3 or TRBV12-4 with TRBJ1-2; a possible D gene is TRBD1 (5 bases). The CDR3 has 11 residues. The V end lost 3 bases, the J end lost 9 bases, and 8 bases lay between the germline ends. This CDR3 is CASSFQGSYTF. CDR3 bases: TGTGCCAGCAGTTTTCAGGGTAGCTACACCTTC.

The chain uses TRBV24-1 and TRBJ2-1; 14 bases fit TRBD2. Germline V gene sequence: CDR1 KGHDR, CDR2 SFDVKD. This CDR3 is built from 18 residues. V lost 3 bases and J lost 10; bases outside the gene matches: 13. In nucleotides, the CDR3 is TGTGCCACCAGTGATCCGCGACGAGGGACTAGCGGGAGCGCGGAGCAGTTCTTC. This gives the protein CATSDPRRGTSGSAEQFF.

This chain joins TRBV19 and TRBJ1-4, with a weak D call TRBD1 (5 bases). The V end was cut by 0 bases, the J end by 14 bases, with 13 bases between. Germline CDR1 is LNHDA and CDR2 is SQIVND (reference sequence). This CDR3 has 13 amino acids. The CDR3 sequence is CASSIEGRQRLFF. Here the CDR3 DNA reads TGTGCCAGTAGTATAGAGGGGCGCCAACGGCTGTTTTTT.

CDR3 residues: CASSLGSSLARKETQYF. Written as DNA, the CDR3 is TGTGCCAGCAGCTTAGGGTCGTCGTTAGCGAGGAAGGAGACCCAGTACTTC. This chain links TRBV7-3 with TRBJ2-5, with a weak D call TRBD2 (5 bases). CDR1 is SGHTA and CDR2 is FQGTGA in the germline V gene. V was trimmed by 2 bases and J by 5 bases, leaving 21 bases between them. The CDR3 contains 17 residues.

This chain's CDR3 is CASSQDLVAGGETQYF. Written as DNA, the CDR3 is TGTGCCAGCAGCCAAGATTTAGTCGCGGGTGGAGAGACCCAGTACTTC. This sequence joins TRBV4-2 and TRBJ2-5; perhaps TRBD2 as D (5 bases). V was trimmed by 0 bases and J by 4 bases, leaving 15 bases between them. CDR1 is LGHNA, CDR2 YNFKEQ, per germline. The CDR3 consists of 16 residues.

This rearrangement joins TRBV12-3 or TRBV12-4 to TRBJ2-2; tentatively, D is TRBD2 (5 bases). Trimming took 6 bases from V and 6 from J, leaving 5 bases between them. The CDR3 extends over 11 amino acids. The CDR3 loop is CASRDSGELFF. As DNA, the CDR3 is TGTGCCAGCAGGGACTCCGGGGAGCTGTTTTTT.

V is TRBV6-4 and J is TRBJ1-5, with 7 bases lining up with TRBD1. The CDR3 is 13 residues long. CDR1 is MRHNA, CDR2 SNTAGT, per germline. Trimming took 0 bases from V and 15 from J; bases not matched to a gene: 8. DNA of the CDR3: TGTGCCAGCAGTGACTCGAGTGGGACAGAGGTGCATTTT. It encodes CASSDSSGTEVHF.

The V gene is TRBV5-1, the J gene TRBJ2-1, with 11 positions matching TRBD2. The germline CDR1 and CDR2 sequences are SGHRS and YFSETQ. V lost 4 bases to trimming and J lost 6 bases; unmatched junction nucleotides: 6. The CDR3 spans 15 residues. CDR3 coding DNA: TGCGCCAGCAGCACTAGCGGGAGTCCGGGCAATGAGCAGTTCTTC. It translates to CASSTSGSPGNEQFF. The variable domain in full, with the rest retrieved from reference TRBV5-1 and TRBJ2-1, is KAGVTQTPRYLIKTRGQQVTLSCSPISGHRSVSWYQQTPGQGLQFLFEYFSETQRNKGNFPGRFSGRQFSNSRSEMNVSTLELGDSALYLCASSTSGSPGNEQFFGPGTRLTVL.

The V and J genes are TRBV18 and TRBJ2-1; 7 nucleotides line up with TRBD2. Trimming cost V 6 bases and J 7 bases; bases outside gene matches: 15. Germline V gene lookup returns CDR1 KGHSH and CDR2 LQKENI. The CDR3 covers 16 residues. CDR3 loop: CASSAIAGRVTNEQFF. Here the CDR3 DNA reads TGTGCCAGCTCGGCAATAGCGGGCAGAGTGACTAATGAGCAGTTCTTC. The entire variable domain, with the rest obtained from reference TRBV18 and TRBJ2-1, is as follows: NAGVMQNPRHLVRRRGQEARLRCSPMKGHSHVYWYRQLPEEGLKFMVYLQKENIIDESGMPKERFSAEFPKEGPSILRIQQVVRGDSAAYFCASSAIAGRVTNEQFFGPGTRLTVL.

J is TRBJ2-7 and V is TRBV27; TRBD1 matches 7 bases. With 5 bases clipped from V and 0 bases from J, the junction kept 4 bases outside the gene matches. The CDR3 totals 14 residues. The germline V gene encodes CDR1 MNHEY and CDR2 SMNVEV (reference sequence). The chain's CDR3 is CASSPRTGSYEQYF. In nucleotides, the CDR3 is TGTGCCAGCAGTCCCCGGACAGGCTCCTACGAGCAGTACTTC.

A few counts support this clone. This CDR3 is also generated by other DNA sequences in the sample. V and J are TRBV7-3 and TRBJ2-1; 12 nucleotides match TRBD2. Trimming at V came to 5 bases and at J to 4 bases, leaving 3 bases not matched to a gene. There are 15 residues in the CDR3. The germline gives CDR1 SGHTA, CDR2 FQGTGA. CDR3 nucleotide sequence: TGTGCCAGCAGCCTAGCGGGAGGGACGTACAATGAGCAGTTCTTC. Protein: CASSLAGGTYNEQFF.

Here the CDR3 DNA reads TGTGCCAGCAGCTTACCGAAGAGCGGGAGTGGCTCCTACGAGCAGTACTTC. Protein product: CASSLPKSGSGSYEQYF. The gene calls are TRBV7-8 and TRBJ2-7; the match to TRBD2 covers 8 bases. The CDR3 runs 17 residues. Germline values: CDR1 SGHVS, CDR2 FQNEAQ. V dropped 2 bases and J dropped 0; count of bases not matched to a gene: 9. The whole variable domain, remainder taken from reference TRBV7-8 and TRBJ2-7, is GAGVSQSPRYKVAKRGQDVALRCDPISGHVSLFWYQQALGQGPEFLTYFQNEAQLDKSGLPSDRFFAERPEGSVSTLKIQRTQQEDSAVYLCASSLPKSGSGSYEQYFGPGTRLTVT.